The 21 T cell receptor beta chains below all came from one sample that was sequenced in a study of T-cell memory formation after mild COVID-19. A single record per CDR3 protein comes from TCRdb applying MiXCR to the 5' RACE reads. This table has around 320,000 distinct CDR3 sequences, 19% appearing once. The sequencing input was PBMCs or a T cell subset sorted from them (not recorded which). All receptors derive from a man between 18 and 35 years old who had mild COVID-19 (a few samples of this study predate the infection). Cell type and time point are not known.

This clonotype was detected a few times. This sequence joins TRBV6-2 or TRBV6-3 and TRBJ2-2; D gene unclear. This CDR3 contains 14 residues. V was trimmed by 4 bases and J by 4 bases, leaving 10 bases between them. CDR1 MNHEY and CDR2 SVGEGT come from the germline V gene. The DNA of the CDR3 is TGTGCCAGCAGTTGGGCACTTAGCACCGGGGAGCTGTTTTTT. Amino acid sequence: CASSWALSTGELFF.

As regards this clonotype: One end of the junction varies from germline; a read error may be responsible. The rearrangement uses TRBV5-1 and TRBJ2-3; a weak D match, TRBD1 (6 bases). This CDR3 has 14 residues. The germline gives CDR1 SGHRS, CDR2 YFSETQ. The CDR3 protein is CASSASQGGDTQYF. The CDR3, as DNA: TGCGCTAGCAGCGCCTCACAGGGCGGGGATACGCAGTATTTT.

The chain uses TRBV20-1 and TRBJ1-1; D unresolved. Germline lookup yields CDR1 DFQATT and CDR2 SNEGSKA (reference sequence). This CDR3 contains 12 residues. The germline V and J ends were trimmed by 1 base and 0 bases, with 3 bases remaining between them. The CDR3 nucleotides read TGCAGTGCTAGAGTCTTGAACACTGAAGCTTTCTTT. Amino acids: CSARVLNTEAFF.

This sequence joins TRBV7-2 and TRBJ1-5; TRBD1 is a possible D gene (5 bases). Germline CDR1 SGHTA, CDR2 FQGNSA. The V gene lost 7 bases and the J gene lost 3 bases, with 13 bases spanning the gap. The CDR3 is made up of 14 amino acids. In nucleotides, the CDR3 is TGTGCCAGCACTCCGGGGCAGTCCAATCAGCCCCAGCATTTT. Its protein is CASTPGQSNQPQHF.

The table lists this clonotype with a few counts. This chain connects TRBV19 to TRBJ1-5; D is ambiguous. The germline V gene has CDR1 LNHDA and CDR2 SQIVND (reference sequence). The CDR3 is 13 amino acids. V was cut by 4 bases and J by 4 bases, with 8 bases left in between. This chain's CDR3 is CASSTSLNQPQHF. The CDR3 coding sequence is TGTGCCAGTAGTACCTCATTGAATCAGCCCCAGCATTTT.

V and J are TRBV7-8 and TRBJ1-5; D gene ambiguous. Trimming cost V 3 bases and J 7 bases, with 13 bases left between them. CDR1 and CDR2 (germline): SGHVS, FQNEAQ. The CDR3 spans 14 residues. The CDR3 loop reads CASSFGVSEQPQHF. CDR3 DNA sequence: TGTGCCAGCAGCTTCGGGGTTTCGGAGCAGCCCCAGCATTTT.

This clonotype was counted only a few times. This chain uses TRBV6-4 with TRBJ2-3, with 15 positions matching TRBD2. CDR1 is MRHNA, CDR2 SNTAGT, per germline. V lost 5 bases, J lost 3 bases, and 3 bases stayed unmatched. CDR3 size: 16 residues. The CDR3 DNA sequence: TGTGCCAGCAGTCGGACTAGCGGGGGGGTGACAGATACGCAGTATTTT. It specifies CASSRTSGGVTDTQYF.

V gene TRBV29-1 combines with J gene TRBJ2-5, with D perhaps TRBD1 (5 bases). The germline V gene encodes CDR1 SQVTM and CDR2 ANQGSEA. Trimming took off 1 base at V and 3 bases at J, with 9 bases between the two ends. CDR3 length equals 13 residues. In DNA, the CDR3 is TGCAGCGTTGAAGGACAGTCGAAAGAGACCCAGTACTTC. The encoded protein is CSVEGQSKETQYF.

CDR3 DNA: TGTGCCAGCAGCTTACTGACAGTGGATCAGCCCCAGCATTTT. It encodes CASSLLTVDQPQHF. V gene TRBV7-9 combines with J gene TRBJ1-5; maybe TRBD1 (5 bases). Germline V gives CDR1 SEHNR, CDR2 FQNEAQ (reference sequence). This CDR3 is 14 amino acids long. Trimming left V 2 bases short and J 5 bases short, with 10 bases between.

The chain employs TRBV2 and TRBJ2-3; 8 bases are a match to TRBD1. V was pared by 10 bases and J by 6 bases, with 9 bases of the junction left unmatched. Germline lookup yields CDR1 SNHLY and CDR2 FYNNEI. This CDR3 spans 13 amino acids. CDR3 DNA: TGTGCCATCTCGACAGGGGAGGCCGATACGCAGTATTTT. Translated, it gives CAISTGEADTQYF.

V is TRBV15 and J is TRBJ2-5; D is unresolved. Trimming pared 1 base from V and 2 bases from J, leaving 14 bases between. The germline gives CDR1 LNHNV, CDR2 YYDKDF (reference sequence). The length of the CDR3 is 16 residues. CDR3 sequence reads: CATSRARTDSQETQYF. The CDR3 DNA reads TGTGCCACCAGCAGAGCTCGGACGGATAGTCAAGAGACCCAGTACTTC.

This chain joins TRBV25-1 and TRBJ1-1; 7 bases are shared with TRBD1. CDR1 is MGHDK, CDR2 SYGVNS, per germline. The V segment lost 2 bases and the J segment 5 bases; nucleotides outside the gene matches: 5. The CDR3 totals 14 residues. The CDR3 DNA reads TGTGCCAGCAGTGAACAGGGGGGTCGAACTGAAGCTTTCTTT. Its translation is CASSEQGGRTEAFF. Variable domain in full (rest from reference TRBV25-1 and TRBJ1-1): EADIYQTPRYLVIGTGKKITLECSQTMGHDKMYWYQQDPGMELHLIHYSYGVNSTEKGDLSSESTVSRIRTEHFPLTLESARPSHTSQYLCASSEQGGRTEAFFGQGTRLTVV.

The chain carries TRBV7-2 and TRBJ2-7; 8 positions match TRBD1. The CDR3 spans 14 residues. The trim removed 3 bases at V and 2 bases at J, leaving 3 bases unmatched. Germline CDR1 is SGHTA and CDR2 is FQGNSA. The CDR3 here is CASSLGQAAYEQYF. The CDR3 DNA follows: TGTGCCAGCAGCTTGGGACAGGCAGCCTACGAGCAGTACTTC.

This clonotype showed up many times. The chain employs TRBV4-2 and TRBJ2-7; TRBD1 aligns across 9 bases. Trimming cost V 4 bases and J 2 bases; bases outside gene matches: 6. Germline V CDR1 and CDR2: LGHNA, YNFKEQ. This CDR3 region has 15 residues. CDR3 loop: CASSPPGQGPYEQYF. In DNA, the CDR3 is TGTGCCAGCAGCCCTCCGGGACAGGGTCCCTACGAGCAGTACTTC.

The V and J genes are TRBV7-2 and TRBJ1-1; possibly TRBD1 for D (6 bases). The CDR3 is 18 amino acids. Germline V lookup: CDR1 SGHTA, CDR2 FQGNSA. V lost 7 bases and J lost 1, with 25 bases in between. This chain's CDR3 is CASTPRPLQGWANTEAFF. CDR3 coding DNA: TGTGCCAGCACTCCCCGTCCGTTACAGGGATGGGCGAACACTGAAGCTTTCTTT.

In its sample, this clonotype was seen a few times. V usage is TRBV12-3 or TRBV12-4 and J usage is TRBJ1-1; D remains ambiguous. This CDR3 region has 12 residues. Trimming took off 6 bases at V and 4 bases at J, with 9 bases between the two ends. The CDR3 loop reads CASRLRVTEAFF. The CDR3 nucleotides are TGTGCCAGCAGATTGAGGGTCACTGAAGCTTTCTTT.

Notes on this clonotype: A much bigger clone sits one base away, suggesting this may be a read error. The V and J genes are TRBV7-2 and TRBJ2-5; D is undetermined. Trimming stripped 3 bases from V and 5 bases from J, with 7 bases between. Germline V gene lookup returns CDR1 SGHTA and CDR2 FQGNSA. This CDR3 region has 12 residues. As DNA, the CDR3 is TGTGCCAGCAGCTTTTCGTGGGAGACCCAGTACTTC. Translation gives CASSFSWETQYF.

The sample holds a few counts of this clonotype. The chain is built from TRBV5-1 and TRBJ2-3; TRBD1 is a possible D gene (5 bases). V was cut by 0 bases and J by 5 bases, with 19 bases left in between. Germline V CDR1 and CDR2: SGHRS, YFSETQ. CDR3 length equals 17 residues. The CDR3 spells CASSLEPTDPWVDTQYF. The CDR3 DNA sequence: TGCGCCAGCAGCTTGGAACCGACAGACCCTTGGGTAGATACGCAGTATTTT.

The chain combines TRBV4-3 with TRBJ2-2; the D is unclear. Trimming took 1 base from V and 3 from J, leaving 9 bases between them. The CDR3 is 15 amino acids. Germline assignment: CDR1 LGHNA and CDR2 YSLEER. The chain's CDR3 is CASSQVTTYTGELFF. The DNA of the CDR3 is TGCGCCAGCAGCCAAGTTACCACTTACACCGGGGAGCTGTTTTTT.

The J gene is TRBJ2-3, the V gene TRBV18; either TRBD1 or TRBD2 may fit D (6 bases each). V was cut by 2 bases and J by 1 base, with 19 bases left in between. Per the germline V gene, CDR1 is KGHSH and CDR2 is LQKENI. CDR3 size: 18 residues. The CDR3 spells CASSPSYWVGGRTDTQYF. The CDR3 DNA follows: TGTGCCAGCTCACCATCGTACTGGGTCGGGGGCCGCACAGATACGCAGTATTTT.

This sequence joins TRBV7-9 and TRBJ2-7; unclear D gene. This CDR3 has 14 amino acids. Trimming removed 5 bases from V and 6 bases from J, with 17 bases in between. CDR1 and CDR2 (germline): SEHNR, FQNEAQ (reference sequence). The CDR3 loop reads CASSPGRVAGEQYF. The CDR3 coding sequence is TGTGCCAGCAGCCCGGGTCGGGTGGCCGGCGAGCAGTACTTC.